Included here is one TCR beta chain sequence, with context. What it binds is unknown. The data originate from a study of vaccination effects on CD4 cells after COVID-19. The method was immunoSEQ multiplex PCR; TCRdb's version includes in-frame clones alone and lacks a portion of them. The sample lists more than 50,000 clones; about four fifths were seen once. Expansion of antigen-specific CD4+ T cells with viral peptide pools was carried out by the ViraFEST assay before sequencing. Following culture for roughly 10 days, CD4+ T cells were isolated. Vaccine recipients lacked prior SARS-CoV-2 infection and had negative nucleocapsid antibodies. Some 2.2 million PBMC per well received 7.5 to 10 IU/ml IL-2 and approximately 9.2 ug/ml peptides in culture. Cultures had half their medium replaced with IL-2 medium on days 3 and 7. Germline loops: CDR1 MNHNY, CDR2 SVGAGI (reference sequence). The V end was cut by 4 bases, the J end by 0 bases, with 9 bases between. The CDR3 is made up of 15 amino acids.

Regarding the study as a whole: The study found that only 1 of 255 vaccine-induced clones from healthy vaccinees cross-reacted with common cold coronaviruses.

Specimen: CD4+ T cells from PBMCs cultured with HCoV-229E spike peptides, collected before COVID-19 vaccination. The rearrangement uses TRBV6-6 and TRBJ2-2, with D hard to call. This TCR was recovered from a human donor who received a COVID-19 vaccine. CDR3 sequence (DNA): TGTGCCAGCAGTTGGTCACAACCGAACACCGGGGAGCTGTTTTTT. The encoded protein is CASSWSQPNTGELFF.